These 12 T cell receptor beta chains share one sample of origin, sequenced in a study of early T cells in non-severe SARS-CoV-2 infection. From the 5' RACE reads, TCRdb called clonotypes with MiXCR, one entry per CDR3 protein. The table records around 58,000 distinct CDR3 sequences, just under 15% of them present only once. Here the sequenced sample was whole blood, taken at baseline. These receptors were taken from an adult who was a healthcare worker with PCR-confirmed SARS-CoV-2 infection or an uninfected control (not recorded which).

Worth noting for this clonotype: A single base separates this from a much larger clone, so it may be a read error. This rearrangement joins TRBV12-3 or TRBV12-4 to TRBJ2-7; 8 positions match TRBD2. The CDR3 totals 15 residues. The V segment lost 7 bases and the J segment 3 bases; nucleotides outside the gene matches: 11. CDR3 nucleotide sequence: TGTGCCAGCACCCTCGGGAGTAGCGGGAACTACGAGCAGTACTTC. It is translated as CASTLGSSGNYEQYF.

The chain joins TRBV7-6 to TRBJ1-3; 10 nucleotides agree with TRBD1. The CDR3 contains 16 residues. V shed 5 bases and J 1 base; nucleotides not matched to a gene: 5. Per germline, CDR1 SGHVS and CDR2 FNYEAQ. CDR3 region: CASSNGQGGSGNTIYF. The CDR3 DNA follows: TGTGCCAGCAGCAATGGACAGGGGGGGTCTGGAAACACCATATATTTT.

This clonotype was seen only a few times. In DNA, the CDR3 is TGTGCCAGCAGCCAAGAGGCGGGGGATACGCAGTATTTT. Protein: CASSQEAGDTQYF. The V and J genes are TRBV4-2 and TRBJ2-3; D perhaps matches TRBD2 (6 bases). Germline V gene sequence: CDR1 LGHNA, CDR2 YNFKEQ. V shed 0 bases and J shed 6 bases, with 7 bases lying between them. CDR3 length: 13 residues.

The V and J genes are TRBV10-3 and TRBJ2-7; D is unresolved. The germline V gene encodes CDR1 ENHRY and CDR2 SYGVKD. The CDR3 runs to 14 residues. The germline V and J ends were trimmed by 6 bases and 2 bases, with 14 bases remaining between them. The CDR3 protein is CAIRVDSIAYEQYF. The CDR3 DNA reads as TGTGCCATCAGGGTGGATTCAATAGCCTACGAGCAGTACTTC.

This clonotype was recorded many times. The chain recombines TRBV6-1 with TRBJ2-3; 12 bases align to TRBD2. This CDR3 has 15 amino acids. V shed 2 bases and J 4 bases; nucleotides not matched to a gene: 1. In germline, CDR1 is MNHNS, CDR2 SASEGT. CDR3 sequence reads: CASSETSGGPDTQYF. Written as DNA, the CDR3 is TGTGCCAGCAGTGAAACTAGCGGGGGGCCAGATACGCAGTATTTT.

V is TRBV30 and J is TRBJ2-7; no clear D. V gave up 1 base and J gave up 3 bases, with 4 bases separating them. The CDR3 length is 11 residues. Germline lookup yields CDR1 GTSNPN and CDR2 SVGIG (reference sequence). Here the CDR3 DNA reads TGTGCCTGGAGTGGCAACTACGAGCAGTACTTC. It yields the protein CAWSGNYEQYF.

In this sample, this clonotype turned up a few times. This rearrangement joins TRBV29-1 to TRBJ2-5, with 10 bases matching TRBD1. The ends lost 7 bases at V and 6 bases at J; junction bases unmatched: 8. From germline, CDR1 is SQVTM and CDR2 ANQGSEA. This CDR3 region has 13 residues. This CDR3 reads CSGRGTGEQTQYF. In DNA form, the CDR3 reads TGCAGCGGTCGCGGGACAGGGGAACAGACCCAGTACTTC.

This clonotype has a count of ten or more. The gene calls are TRBV6-5 and TRBJ2-1; perhaps TRBD1 as D (7 bases). Germline lookup yields CDR1 MNHEY and CDR2 SVGAGI. V was trimmed by 7 bases and J by 3 bases, leaving 16 bases between them. The CDR3 length is 15 residues. CDR3 amino acids: CASTQGGGHYNEQFF. CDR3 in DNA: TGTGCCAGCACTCAAGGAGGGGGCCACTACAATGAGCAGTTCTTC.

There are a few counts of this clonotype. The J gene is TRBJ2-2, the V gene TRBV29-1; 9 nucleotides line up with TRBD2. The V gene end was trimmed by 5 bases and the J gene end by 3 bases; junction bases not matched to a gene: 7. Germline V gene data show CDR1 as SQVTM and CDR2 as ANQGSEA. CDR3 length: 15 amino acids. The CDR3 reads CSVQAGGIYTGELFF. CDR3 nucleotides: TGCAGCGTTCAAGCGGGAGGAATATACACCGGGGAGCTGTTTTTT.

The sample holds many counts of this clonotype. This chain uses TRBV28 with TRBJ1-3, with D tentatively TRBD1 (6 bases). The CDR3 has 13 amino acids. The germline V and J ends were trimmed by 3 bases and 7 bases, with 10 bases remaining between them. CDR1 and CDR2 from the germline V gene are MDHEN and SYDVKM. CDR3 nucleotides: TGTGCCAGCAGTTTGCAGGGGCCGAACACCATATATTTT. Residues: CASSLQGPNTIYF.

The V gene is TRBV10-3, the J gene TRBJ2-2; possible D gene TRBD2, 6 bases. CDR1 and CDR2 from the germline V gene are ENHRY and SYGVKD. V lost 0 bases and J 0 bases, leaving 14 bases between the germline ends. There are 18 residues in the CDR3. The CDR3, as DNA: TGTGCCATCAGTGAGTCGTCCGGGGGTCGGCCGAACACCGGGGAGCTGTTTTTT. Amino acids: CAISESSGGRPNTGELFF.

In this sample, this clonotype turned up many times. J is TRBJ2-2 and V is TRBV11-2, with 7 bases aligning to TRBD1. After removal of 4 bases from V and 0 bases from J, the junction contained 2 bases not matched to a gene. Germline loops: CDR1 SGHAT, CDR2 FQNNGV. This CDR3 is built from 15 residues. The DNA for the CDR3 is TGTGCCAGCAGCTACGGGACAGCGAACACCGGGGAGCTGTTTTTT. It translates to CASSYGTANTGELFF. The full variable domain, rest sourced from reference TRBV11-2 and TRBJ2-2, is EAGVAQSPRYKIIEKRQSVAFWCNPISGHATLYWYQQILGQGPKLLIQFQNNGVVDDSQLPKDRFSAERLKGVDSTLKIQPAKLEDSAVYLCASSYGTANTGELFFGEGSRLTVL.